The rows below give T cell receptor beta chains drawn from one sample of a study of molecular identifiers for immune sequencing clone quantification. One entry per CDR3 protein results from TCRdb running MiXCR on the PCR reads. This table holds fewer than 350,000 distinct CDR3 sequences, over 20% found once. The sample consisted of naive CD8+ T cells from blood, with Jurkat cell RNA spiked in. The receptor source for this set is a human donor in good health. Some libraries in this study had Jurkat cell RNA spiked in. CDR3s include the opening cysteine and the closing phenylalanine or tryptophan. A D gene is named only where the DNA matches it firmly. Clone sizes are given selectively: once, few, many, or a class where the clone is expanded.

cdr3_aa cdr3_nt clone_size cdr3_length j_call d_call v_call
CASSLFTGANVLTF TGTGCCAGCAGTTTGTTCACTGGGGCCAACGTCCTGACTTTC many 14 TRBJ2-6 - TRBV28
CSAEDSLNTEAFF TGCAGCGCCGAGGACAGTTTGAACACTGAAGCTTTCTTT many 13 TRBJ1-1 - TRBV29-1
CASSRGQGLADTQYF TGTGCCAGCAGCCGGGGACAGGGGCTCGCAGATACGCAGTATTTT few 15 TRBJ2-3 TRBD1 TRBV14
CASSLAGGAGQPQHF TGTGCCAGCAGCTTAGCAGGTGGAGCCGGCCAGCCCCAGCATTTT - 15 TRBJ1-5 - TRBV7-2
CASSELGDGTQCF TGTGCCAGCAGTGAACTAGGAGATGGTACGCAGTGTTTT - 13 TRBJ2-3 - TRBV25-1
CASSHKGGYEQYF TGTGCCAGCAGCCATAAGGGGGGCTACGAGCAGTACTTC many 13 TRBJ2-7 - TRBV7-9
CASSQTGDNEQFF TGCGCCAGCAGCCAAACAGGGGACAATGAGCAGTTCTTC many 13 TRBJ2-1 TRBD1 TRBV4-1
CASSTSLVTDTQYF TGTGCCAGTAGTACCAGCCTAGTCACAGATACGCAGTATTTT few 14 TRBJ2-3 - TRBV19
CASSETTSTLMNTEAFF TGTGCCAGCAGTGAGACCACCAGCACCCTCATGAACACTGAAGCTTTCTTT many 17 TRBJ1-1 - TRBV2
CASTPQPTGPYEQYF TGTGCCAGCACGCCACAGCCTACCGGTCCCTACGAGCAGTACTTC - 15 TRBJ2-7 - TRBV7-6
CSADRGNTGELFF TGCAGTGCTGACAGGGGAAACACCGGGGAGCTGTTTTTT - 13 TRBJ2-2 TRBD1 TRBV20-1
CASSQSGGTDTQYF TGTGCCAGCAGCCAGTCTGGGGGCACAGATACGCAGTATTTT many 14 TRBJ2-3 - TRBV7-2
CASSLEITYEQYF TGTGCCAGCAGTTTGGAGATTACCTACGAGCAGTACTTC many 13 TRBJ2-7 - TRBV28
CASRPGLAAYEAQYF TGTGCCAGCCGCCCGGGACTAGCGGCTTATGAGGCCCAGTACTTC - 15 TRBJ2-5 TRBD2 TRBV3-1
CVSSALTSGANVLTF TGTGTCAGCAGTGCGCTTACCTCTGGGGCCAACGTCCTGACTTTC - 15 TRBJ2-6 - TRBV27
CASSQDGTGTYNEQFF TGCGCCAGCAGCCAAGATGGGACAGGGACCTACAATGAGCAGTTCTTC - 16 TRBJ2-1 TRBD1 TRBV4-3
CASSSGPGAYEQYF TGTGCCAGCAGTTCCGGGCCGGGGGCCTACGAGCAGTACTTC many 14 TRBJ2-7 - TRBV28